The 9 T cell receptor beta chains listed next were all sequenced from one sample in a study of T cells in Graves' hyperthyroidism and ophthalmopathy. There were TCR beta CDR3 regions amplified from RNA transcripts. The TCR CDR3 first-round RT-PCR relied on the HTBI primer set. TCRdb reprocessed the multiplex PCR reads via MiXCR and lists one record per CDR3 protein. The sample shows roughly 520,000 distinct CDR3 sequences, around 24% of them seen only once. Specimen: blood. The receptors here all came from a woman younger than 45 with Graves' ophthalmopathy.

In its sample, this clonotype was seen many times. The V gene is TRBV20-1, the J gene TRBJ1-1, with D possibly TRBD1 on 6 matching bases. The V gene's germline CDR1 is DFQATT and CDR2 SNEGSKA (reference sequence). The CDR3 has 14 amino acids. CDR3 nucleotides: TGCAGCGGCCACACTACGGACAGGAACACTGAAGCTTTCTTT. It yields the protein CSGHTTDRNTEAFF.

This clonotype was observed many times. The chain carries TRBV20-1 and TRBJ1-1; D may be TRBD1 (6 bases). Trimming took 5 bases from V and 1 from J, leaving 17 bases between them. The CDR3 has 15 residues. Germline-derived CDR1 and CDR2 are DFQATT and SNEGSKA (reference sequence). In DNA form, the CDR3 reads TGCAGTGCTTATACAACAGGGATTCGGAACACTGAAGCTTTCTTT. Translated: CSAYTTGIRNTEAFF.

The gene calls are TRBV28 and TRBJ1-5; no definite D call. CDR3 size: 16 residues. V was cut by 3 bases and J by 0 bases, with 12 bases left in between. Germline lookup yields CDR1 MDHEN and CDR2 SYDVKM. The CDR3 nucleotides are TGTGCCAGCAGTTTGGTCAAGACCCATAGCAATCAGCCCCAGCATTTT. It is translated as CASSLVKTHSNQPQHF.

This clonotype occurred many times. The V call is TRBV6-2 or TRBV6-3, the J call TRBJ1-5, with 8 bases fitting TRBD1. V lost 6 bases, J lost 5 bases, and 12 bases stayed unmatched. The V gene's germline CDR1 is MNHEY and CDR2 SVGEGT. The CDR3 has 16 amino acids. The CDR3 loop is CASSSRTGRDYQPQHF. The CDR3 DNA reads as TGTGCCAGCAGCTCCCGGACAGGGAGGGATTATCAGCCCCAGCATTTT.

Worth noting for this clonotype: This sequence may be a read error, since a much larger clone differs from it by one base. The chain has TRBV12-3 or TRBV12-4 and TRBJ1-2, with a tentative D call TRBD1 (5 bases). The CDR3 is made up of 14 amino acids. The V end was cut by 6 bases, the J end by 5 bases, with 16 bases between. The CDR3: CASSQTGAGYGYTF. The DNA of the CDR3 is TGTGCCAGCAGCCAAACCGGGGCAGGGTATGGCTACACCTTC.

This clonotype was seen ten or more times. The V gene is TRBV7-2, the J gene TRBJ1-6; D ambiguous. This CDR3 comprises 13 residues. Germline V CDR1 and CDR2: SGHTA, FQGNSA. V lost 1 base and J lost 9, with 7 bases in between. CDR3 nucleotides: TGTGCCAGCAGCTTAGATTTAGGTTCACCCCTCCACTTT. Encoded protein: CASSLDLGSPLHF.

This chain connects TRBV13 to TRBJ2-7; a weak D match, TRBD2 (6 bases). V dropped 4 bases and J dropped 0 bases, with 13 bases sitting between them. CDR1 and CDR2 from the germline V gene are PRHDT and FYEKMQ (reference sequence). The CDR3 is 15 amino acids. The chain's CDR3 is CASSYRGISSYEQYF. CDR3 DNA: TGTGCCAGCAGCTATCGCGGGATAAGCTCCTACGAGCAGTACTTC. Complete variable domain (other parts from reference TRBV13 and TRBJ2-7): AAGVIQSPRHLIKEKRETATLKCYPIPRHDTVYWYQQGPGQDPQFLISFYEKMQSDKGSIPDRFSAQQFSDYHSELNMSSLELGDSALYFCASSYRGISSYEQYFGPGTRLTVT.

This clonotype has at least ten counts. J is TRBJ2-1 and V is TRBV12-3 or TRBV12-4, with D possibly called TRBD1 or TRBD2 (6 bases each). The CDR3 extends over 15 amino acids. The V end lost 2 bases, the J end lost 5 bases, and 13 bases lay between the germline ends. CDR3 bases: TGTGCCAGCAGTTTAAGGGGGGCGGGTAACAATGAGCAGTTCTTC. This gives the protein CASSLRGAGNNEQFF.

This clonotype has at least ten counts. CDR3 DNA: TGTGCCAGCACTGGGAGGAACTACGAGCAGTACTTC. Its translation: CASTGRNYEQYF. The V and J genes are TRBV6-2 or TRBV6-3 and TRBJ2-7, with a weak D call TRBD2 (6 bases). V gave up 7 bases and J gave up 3 bases, with 10 bases separating them. This CDR3 comprises 12 residues. The germline gives CDR1 MNHEY, CDR2 SVGEGT.